This T cell receptor beta chain is from a study of T cell responses to AZD1222 COVID-19 vaccine. Produced via immunoSEQ multiplex PCR; TCRdb's table is partial and in-frame only. Of about 76,000 clones in the sample, about 74% were seen once. The sample was peripheral blood, taken 28 days after the second dose of the MenACWY control vaccine. The TCR was taken from an adult who received the MenACWY meningococcal vaccine as a control.

The CDR3, as DNA: TGTGCCAGCAGCGAAGAACATTTGGATAGGTTCCAAGAGACCCAGTACTTC. Its translation is CASSEEHLDRFQETQYF. The J gene is TRBJ2-5, the V gene TRBV7-2; the D is unclear. Germline assignment: CDR1 SGHTA and CDR2 FQGNSA. The ends were cut back, 5 bases at V and 1 base at J, with 20 bases in the middle. The length of the CDR3 is 17 residues. The variable domain in full, completed from reference TRBV7-2 and TRBJ2-5, reads GAGVSQSPSNKVTEKGKDVELRCDPISGHTALYWYRQSLGQGLEFLIYFQGNSAPDKSGLPSDRFSAERTGGSVSTLTIQRTQQEDSAVYLCASSEEHLDRFQETQYFGPGTRLLVL.